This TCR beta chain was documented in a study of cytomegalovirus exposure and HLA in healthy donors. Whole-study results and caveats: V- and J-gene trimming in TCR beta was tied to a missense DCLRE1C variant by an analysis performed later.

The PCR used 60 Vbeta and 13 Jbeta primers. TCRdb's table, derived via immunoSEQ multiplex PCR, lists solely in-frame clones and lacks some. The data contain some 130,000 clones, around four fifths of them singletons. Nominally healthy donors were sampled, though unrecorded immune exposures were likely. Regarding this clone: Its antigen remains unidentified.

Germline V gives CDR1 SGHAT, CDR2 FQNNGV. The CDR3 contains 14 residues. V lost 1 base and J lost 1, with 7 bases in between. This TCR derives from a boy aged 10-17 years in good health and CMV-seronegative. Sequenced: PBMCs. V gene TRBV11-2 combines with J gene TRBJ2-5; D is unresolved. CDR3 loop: CASSLGLAQETQYF. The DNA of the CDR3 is TGTGCCAGCAGCTTAGGACTTGCCCAAGAGACCCAGTACTTC. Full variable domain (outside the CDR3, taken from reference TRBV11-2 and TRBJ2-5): EAGVAQSPRYKIIEKRQSVAFWCNPISGHATLYWYQQILGQGPKLLIQFQNNGVVDDSQLPKDRFSAERLKGVDSTLKIQPAKLEDSAVYLCASSLGLAQETQYFGPGTRLLVL.